One sample yielded the 16 T cell receptor beta chains listed below, sequenced in a study of human T cells and chemical hapten exposure. The time point is: patch test 3, about 24 weeks after DPC sensitization. The treatment: therapeutic diphenylcyclopropenone sensitization with weekly scalp DPC. MiXCR, run by TCRdb on the RACE reads, gives a single entry per CDR3 protein. The sample consists of approximately 110,000 distinct CDR3 sequences, nearly 35% of them appearing once. Sequencing was performed on whole blood, taken in connection with sensitization to the hapten diphenylcyclopropenone (DPC). These receptor sequences come from a man between 40 and 49 years old with alopecia areata. Some clones in this sample may be carry-over from other donors' samples.

This clonotype was seen only a few times. The V and J genes are TRBV28 and TRBJ2-5, with D maybe TRBD1 (6 bases). Trimming cost V 6 bases and J 4 bases, with 18 bases left between them. There are 15 residues in the CDR3. Per germline, CDR1 MDHEN and CDR2 SYDVKM. The CDR3 DNA follows: TGTGCCAGCAGGCCACGCAGGGGCCGCGGAGAGACCCAGTACTTC. This gives the protein CASRPRRGRGETQYF.

This clonotype was detected only a few times. The rearrangement joins TRBV7-2 to TRBJ2-7; the D gene is possibly TRBD1 (6 bases). Trimming stripped 5 bases from V and 5 bases from J, with 13 bases between. From germline, CDR1 is SGHTA and CDR2 FQGNSA. The length of the CDR3 is 13 residues. The CDR3, as DNA: TGTGCCAGCAGCCCCCGACAGGTCGACGAGCAGTACTTC. It specifies CASSPRQVDEQYF.

The chain has TRBV6-2 or TRBV6-3 and TRBJ2-3; no definite D call. There are 14 residues in the CDR3. Germline assignment: CDR1 MNHEY and CDR2 SVGEGT. Trimming removed 2 bases at V and 4 bases at J, with 10 bases between. Here the CDR3 DNA reads TGTGCCAGCAGTTACCCGGAACGAGCAGATACGCAGTATTTT. Protein: CASSYPERADTQYF.

The chain uses TRBV3-1 and TRBJ2-2, with TRBD2 matching over 7 bases. The trim removed 1 base at V and 6 bases at J, leaving 2 bases unmatched. Germline CDR1 reads LGHDT; CDR2 reads YNNKEL (reference sequence). This CDR3 spans 14 amino acids. The CDR3 DNA reads as TGTGCCAGCAGCCAAGGCGGGAGCGCCGGGGAGCTGTTTTTT. It translates to CASSQGGSAGELFF.

This clonotype was detected a few times. This chain joins TRBV6-2 or TRBV6-3 and TRBJ1-1, with D unclear. The CDR3 consists of 16 residues. Germline loops: CDR1 MNHEY, CDR2 SVGEGT. The ends were cut back, 4 bases at V and 0 bases at J, with 15 bases in the middle. The CDR3, as DNA: TGTGCCAGCAGTTTTGCCGAGGCTATCATGAACACTGAAGCTTTCTTT. Its translation is CASSFAEAIMNTEAFF.

The J gene is TRBJ2-7, the V gene TRBV10-3, with unresolved D. There are 12 residues in the CDR3. Germline V gene data show CDR1 as ENHRY and CDR2 as SYGVKD. V shed 5 bases and J shed 4 bases, with 9 bases lying between them. The CDR3 region is CAISSSPYEQYV. CDR3 in DNA: TGTGCCATCAGTTCTTCTCCGTACGAGCAGTACGTC.

The chain uses TRBV3-1 and TRBJ1-2, with D unclear. This CDR3 has 15 residues. Germline V gene lookup returns CDR1 LGHDT and CDR2 YNNKEL (reference sequence). Trimming shortened V by 0 bases and J by 4 bases, and 12 bases separated the two germline ends. CDR3 bases: TGTGCCAGCAGCCAAGACGGCAGGACCCGCTATGGCTACACCTTC. This translates into CASSQDGRTRYGYTF.

The chain carries TRBV6-1 and TRBJ2-7; D unresolved. V shed 3 bases and J shed 4 bases, with 16 bases lying between them. The CDR3 is made up of 15 amino acids. Germline loops: CDR1 MNHNS, CDR2 SASEGT. CDR3 nucleotides: TGTGCCAGCAGTGATACACCCCTCCGGCTTTACGAGCAGTACGTC. Translation gives CASSDTPLRLYEQYV.

This chain joins TRBV2 and TRBJ2-3; 7 bases are shared with TRBD2. Trimming at V came to 8 bases and at J to 0 bases, leaving 8 bases not matched to a gene. The length of the CDR3 is 15 residues. Germline values: CDR1 SNHLY, CDR2 FYNNEI. CDR3 amino acids: CASVLTSASTDTQYF. The CDR3 bases are TGTGCCAGCGTACTTACTAGCGCCAGCACAGATACGCAGTATTTT.

In its sample, this clonotype was seen a few times. This chain links TRBV25-1 with TRBJ1-5; 7 bases line up with TRBD1. The CDR3 runs 15 residues. Germline trimming cut 3 bases from V and 5 bases from J; bases unmatched to any gene: 7. Germline assignment: CDR1 MGHDK and CDR2 SYGVNS. Here the CDR3 reads CASSEAGGDHQPQHF. CDR3 nucleotides: TGTGCCAGCAGTGAGGCAGGGGGGGACCATCAGCCCCAGCATTTT.

This clonotype was observed a few times. V gene TRBV6-2 or TRBV6-3 combines with J gene TRBJ1-3; tentatively, D is TRBD1 (6 bases). Germline assignment: CDR1 MNHEY and CDR2 SVGEGT. V was trimmed by 8 bases and J by 0 bases, leaving 20 bases between them. The CDR3 contains 17 residues. The CDR3 DNA is TGTGCCAGCGCCTGGACAGCATCTTCCTTCTCTGGAAACACCATATATTTT. It translates to CASAWTASSFSGNTIYF.

This clonotype was detected only a few times. J is TRBJ2-3 and V is TRBV12-3 or TRBV12-4, with 10 positions matching TRBD2. V shed 4 bases and J 5 bases; nucleotides not matched to a gene: 6. CDR3 length: 15 amino acids. The CDR3 loop is CASSSLAGGEDTQYF. Here the CDR3 DNA reads TGTGCCAGCAGTTCCTTAGCGGGAGGTGAAGATACGCAGTATTTT.

This clonotype was counted only a few times. The chain employs TRBV29-1 and TRBJ2-1; 8 bases match TRBD2. Germline V gene lookup returns CDR1 SQVTM and CDR2 ANQGSEA. The length of the CDR3 is 12 residues. V was clipped by 8 bases and J by 8 bases; unmatched bases: 8. CDR3 DNA sequence: TGCAGCTCATGGGGACTAGACCATGAGCAGTTCTTC. The encoded protein is CSSWGLDHEQFF.

The sample holds a few counts of this clonotype. The gene calls are TRBV9 and TRBJ2-7, with a weak D call TRBD2 (5 bases). V lost 6 bases and J 7 bases, leaving 17 bases between the germline ends. The CDR3 covers 13 residues. Per the germline V gene, CDR1 is SGDLS and CDR2 is YYNGEE. The CDR3 protein is CASNPGGAGEQYF. CDR3 DNA: TGTGCCAGCAACCCCGGAGGAGCTGGGGAGCAGTACTTC. The entire variable domain, with the rest obtained from reference TRBV9 and TRBJ2-7, is as follows: DSGVTQTPKHLITATGQRVTLRCSPRSGDLSVYWYQQSLDQGLQFLIQYYNGEERAKGNILERFSAQQFPDLHSELNLSSLELGDSALYFCASNPGGAGEQYFGPGTRLTVT.

This clonotype was seen a few times. This chain links TRBV28 with TRBJ2-3; tentatively, D is TRBD1 (6 bases). Germline CDR1 and CDR2: MDHEN and SYDVKM. The V gene lost 6 bases and the J gene lost 2 bases, with 21 bases spanning the gap. The CDR3 consists of 17 residues. CDR3 amino acids: CASRGADYSPTTDTQYF. The CDR3 DNA sequence: TGTGCCAGCAGGGGGGCCGACTACTCCCCCACCACAGATACGCAGTATTTT.

The rearrangement uses TRBV12-3 or TRBV12-4 and TRBJ2-2, with D perhaps given as TRBD1 or TRBD2 (6 bases each). The CDR3 runs 19 residues. The germline V and J ends were trimmed by 7 bases and 0 bases, with 24 bases remaining between them. CDR3 nucleotides: TGTGCCAGCACTACCAGGGGCGGGATCGGGCTTACGAACACCGGGGAGCTGTTTTTT. Translating it yields CASTTRGGIGLTNTGELFF.